The 13 T cell receptor beta chains given below trace back to one sample, sequenced in a study of T cells in Graves' hyperthyroidism and ophthalmopathy. RNA transcripts yielded amplified TCR beta CDR3 regions. RT-PCR in the first round (using the HTBI primer set) targeted the TCR CDR3. TCRdb ran MiXCR on the multiplex PCR reads and lists one entry per CDR3 protein. The sample carries 500,000 to 700,000 distinct CDR3 sequences, approximately 15% recorded once. The source material was blood. The source of these receptors is a woman aged 18 to 35 with Graves' hyperthyroidism.

A few counts support this clonotype. CDR3 in amino acids: CASRNRGLGNQPQHF. In nucleotides, the CDR3 is TGTGCCAGCAGGAACAGGGGGCTTGGCAATCAGCCCCAGCATTTT. The chain joins TRBV6-2 or TRBV6-3 to TRBJ1-5; TRBD1 agrees at 9 bases. Losses at the gene ends were 6 bases for V and 2 bases for J; bases not matched to a gene: 5. This CDR3 region has 15 residues. Germline V gene data show CDR1 as MNHEY and CDR2 as SVGEGT.

The sample holds a few counts of this clonotype. V is TRBV10-3 and J is TRBJ1-4; 9 positions match TRBD1. The V gene end was trimmed by 6 bases and the J gene end by 6 bases; junction bases not matched to a gene: 5. CDR3 length equals 14 residues. Germline CDR1 ENHRY, CDR2 SYGVKD. The CDR3 region is CAIRQGADYEKLFF. The CDR3 region has the DNA TGTGCCATCAGACAGGGGGCAGATTATGAAAAACTGTTTTTT.

CDR3 nucleotide sequence: TGCAGTGCTGGACACTCCGGGAATTCACCCCTCCACTTT. It encodes CSAGHSGNSPLHF. The genes are TRBV20-1 and TRBJ1-6; D perhaps matches TRBD1 (5 bases). V was shortened by 5 bases and J by 7 bases, with 12 bases between the two germline ends. This CDR3 has 13 residues. Germline-derived CDR1 and CDR2 are DFQATT and SNEGSKA (reference sequence).

This chain connects TRBV15 to TRBJ1-1; D not resolved. The CDR3 consists of 12 residues. Germline V gene data show CDR1 as LNHNV and CDR2 as YYDKDF (reference sequence). V was pared by 8 bases and J by 1 base, with 8 bases between. The CDR3 coding sequence is TGTGCCACCCGGGCTACGAACACTGAAGCTTTCTTT. This translates into CATRATNTEAFF.

The genes are TRBV6-1 and TRBJ1-1; D remains unclear. Trimming stripped 7 bases from V and 8 bases from J, with 14 bases between. Germline assignment: CDR1 MNHNS and CDR2 SASEGT. The CDR3 extends over 12 amino acids. This chain's CDR3 is CASTPTGVEAFF. In DNA form, the CDR3 reads TGTGCCAGCACCCCGACCGGGGTAGAAGCTTTCTTT.

This clonotype was counted between two and nine times. The CDR3 coding sequence is TGTGCCAGTAGTTCGGGCAGGGGAACAACTAATGAAAAACTGTTTTTT. Amino acid sequence: CASSSGRGTTNEKLFF. V and J are TRBV19 and TRBJ1-4; D might be TRBD1 (6 bases). CDR3 length equals 16 residues. The germline gives CDR1 LNHDA, CDR2 SQIVND (reference sequence). Trimming removed 5 bases from V and 0 bases from J, with 13 bases in between.

The chain employs TRBV20-1 and TRBJ1-2, with no clear D. CDR1 is DFQATT and CDR2 is SNEGSKA in the germline V gene (reference sequence). V was pared by 3 bases and J by 4 bases, with 24 bases between. This CDR3 spans 17 amino acids. CDR3 loop: CSASALPIGRLGYGYTF. The CDR3, as DNA: TGCAGTGCTAGCGCCCTACCAATAGGACGGTTGGGCTATGGCTACACCTTC.

The V and J genes are TRBV4-3 and TRBJ2-7, with D perhaps TRBD1 (6 bases). Trimming took off 0 bases at V and 3 bases at J, with 12 bases between the two ends. Germline CDR1 reads LGHNA; CDR2 reads YSLEER. The CDR3 sequence is 15 residues long. The CDR3 sequence is CASSQDWDTIYEQYF. The CDR3 DNA is TGCGCCAGCAGCCAAGATTGGGACACCATCTACGAGCAGTACTTC.

This clonotype was counted at least ten times. V gene TRBV5-1 combines with J gene TRBJ1-2; D unclear. The CDR3 length is 13 residues. Trimming cost V 4 bases and J 1 base, with 8 bases left between them. CDR1 and CDR2 from the germline V gene are SGHRS and YFSETQ. The CDR3 DNA follows: TGCGCCAGCAGCGCGGCGGGTAACTATGGCTACACCTTC. This gives the protein CASSAAGNYGYTF.

This clonotype was observed at least ten times. The CDR3 is CASSKPALSYEQYF. CDR3 DNA sequence: TGTGCCAGCAGCAAGCCCGCTTTATCCTACGAGCAGTACTTC. This chain joins TRBV2 and TRBJ2-7; D ambiguous. V lost 6 bases and J lost 1, with 13 bases in between. The CDR3 extends over 14 amino acids. CDR1 and CDR2 (germline): SNHLY, FYNNEI.

The table lists this clonotype with a few counts. The chain joins TRBV7-9 to TRBJ2-7; TRBD2 matches at 12 bases. Per germline, CDR1 SEHNR and CDR2 FQNEAQ (reference sequence). With V trimmed by 5 bases and J by 5 bases, 13 bases remained unmatched. This CDR3 spans 17 amino acids. The CDR3: CASSIGLAGRKRDEQYF. CDR3 DNA sequence: TGTGCCAGCAGCATCGGACTAGCGGGACGAAAAAGGGACGAGCAGTACTTC.

This CDR3 reads CSASWLSGDSTLRSYEQYF. Here the CDR3 DNA reads TGCAGTGCTAGTTGGCTCTCAGGAGACTCCACTTTACGCTCCTACGAGCAGTACTTC. V and J are TRBV20-1 and TRBJ2-7; D is ambiguous. V lost 3 bases to trimming and J lost 0 bases, with 27 bases between them. The germline gives CDR1 DFQATT, CDR2 SNEGSKA (reference sequence). This CDR3 is built from 19 residues.

The table lists this clonotype with many counts. The V gene is TRBV20-1, the J gene TRBJ2-7; TRBD2 matches at 7 bases. The length of the CDR3 is 14 residues. V was pared by 5 bases and J by 2 bases, with 9 bases of the junction left unmatched. Germline values: CDR1 DFQATT, CDR2 SNEGSKA (reference sequence). DNA for the CDR3: TGCAGTGCTCCTCCTAGCGGTATTACCTACGAGCAGTACTTC. It specifies CSAPPSGITYEQYF.